Listed below are T cell receptor beta chains from one sample, sequenced in a study of blood T cells in healthy people across ages. TCRdb re-derived calls from the 5' RACE reads in MiXCR, one entry per CDR3 protein. The sample has approximately 900,000 distinct CDR3 sequences, roughly 29% seen once. This sample also appeared in a second study, on T cells of mothers and their children.

The sample was blood. The source of these receptors is a woman aged 35 to 49 in good health. CDR3s include the opening cysteine and the closing phenylalanine or tryptophan. Each record gives: V gene, J gene, D gene, clone size, CDR3 DNA, CDR3 protein. A D gene is named only where the DNA matches it firmly. For some rows the clone size is stated as once, few or many, or as a class when expanded; others skip it.

TRBV4-2	TRBJ2-7	-	-	TGTGCCAGCAGCCAAGGTGTACTAGGGGGGCGGGACGAGCAGTACTTC	CASSQGVLGGRDEQYF
TRBV28	TRBJ2-1	-	-	TGTGCCAGCAGTTTAGGGAGGACAGGCTTCTACAATGAGCAGTTCTTC	CASSLGRTGFYNEQFF
TRBV7-8	TRBJ2-7	-	-	TGTGCCAGCAGCCCTGGGCGGAGGTCAAGATCCTACGAGCAGTACTTC	CASSPGRRSRSYEQYF
TRBV5-1	TRBJ2-5	TRBD1	many	TGCGCCAGCAGCTCAGGGACAGCACACGAGACCCAGTACTTC	CASSSGTAHETQYF
TRBV5-1	TRBJ2-1	TRBD2	-	TGCGCCAGCAGCGAACTAGCGGGGACCTTCGGCAATGAGCAGTTCTTC	CASSELAGTFGNEQFF
TRBV29-1	TRBJ2-6	TRBD1	few	TGCGGCGCCGGGACAGGGAACTCCCCTGGGGCCAACGTCCTGACTTTC	CGAGTGNSPGANVLTF
TRBV7-2	TRBJ1-5	-	-	TGTGCCAGCAGCTTAGGCCGCAGCGACAGTTCAGATCAGCCCCAGCATTTT	CASSLGRSDSSDQPQHF
TRBV6-2/TRBV6-3	TRBJ1-2	-	many	TGTGCCAGCAGTACCCAGGGAGAAAGAGGCTACACCTTC	CASSTQGERGYTF
TRBV7-2	TRBJ2-5	-	many	TGTGCCAGCAGCTTAGCGGGGGGGCCGGAGACCCAGTACTTC	CASSLAGGPETQYF
TRBV24-1	TRBJ1-1	-	few	TGTGCCACCAGTGATCCCCTTCGGACTGAAGCTTTCTTT	CATSDPLRTEAFF
TRBV11-3	TRBJ2-1	-	-	TGTGCCAGCAGCTTAGAATCACAGGCCTACAATGAGCAGTTCTTC	CASSLESQAYNEQFF
TRBV2	TRBJ2-7	TRBD2	many	TGTGCCAGCAGGAAGGGACTAGCGGGGGTCGAGCAGTACTTC	CASRKGLAGVEQYF
TRBV15	TRBJ2-5	TRBD2	-	TGTGCCACCAGCCGCGATCCAGCCGGGACTAGCGGGGAGACCCAGTACTTC	CATSRDPAGTSGETQYF
TRBV20-1	TRBJ2-5	-	many	TGCAGTGCGGGGGGACAAGAGACCCAGTACTTC	CSAGGQETQYF
TRBV7-8	TRBJ1-1	-	-	TGTGCCAGCAGCACAGGACGGGACCAAGGCGCTTTCTTT	CASSTGRDQGAFF
TRBV27	TRBJ2-1	-	-	TGTGCCAGCAGTCAACACAATGAGCAGTTCTTC	CASSQHNEQFF
TRBV24-1	TRBJ2-1	TRBD1	-	TGTGCCGCCAGTGATTTCGACAGGGGGGCCTACAATGAGCAGTTCTTC	CAASDFDRGAYNEQFF
TRBV11-3	TRBJ2-7	TRBD2	many	TGTGCCAGCAGCCCGGGGGGGTTCGGCGAGCAGTACTTC	CASSPGGFGEQYF
TRBV5-1	TRBJ1-2	TRBD1	-	TGCGCCAGCAGCCCATGGACAGGGGGGTATGGCTACACCTTC	CASSPWTGGYGYTF
TRBV6-2/TRBV6-3	TRBJ2-1	-	many	TGTGCCAGCAGTTACCTAGGGGTAGGATATTCCTACAATGAGCAGTTCTTC	CASSYLGVGYSYNEQFF
TRBV20-1	TRBJ1-5	-	few	TGCAGTGCTAGAGATGTTTCGGCAGGGGCAGGGCCCCAGCATTTT	CSARDVSAGAGPQHF
TRBV5-1	TRBJ2-5	TRBD2	many	TGCGCCAGCAGCTTGATGGCGGGGGGGCGAGAGACCCAGTACTTC	CASSLMAGGRETQYF
TRBV6-5	TRBJ1-1	TRBD1	few	TGTGCCAGCAGTTACCAAGGGGGCTACACTGAAGCTTTCTTT	CASSYQGGYTEAFF
TRBV7-9	TRBJ2-7	TRBD2	few	TGTGCCAGCAGCTTAATTGGGGGGAGGGGCGAGTCCTACGAGCAGTACTTC	CASSLIGGRGESYEQYF
TRBV7-2	TRBJ2-1	-	-	TGTGCCGGCAGCCTATACATAGGAGAGACCTACGAGCAGTTCTTC	CAGSLYIGETYEQFF
TRBV11-2	TRBJ2-7	TRBD1	-	TGTGCCAGCAGCTCCACCCGCGGGGGACAGGGACGATCCTACGAGCAGTACTTC	CASSSTRGGQGRSYEQYF
TRBV7-8	TRBJ2-5	TRBD2	few	TGTGCCAGCACAGGACTAGCGGGGGGATCGAAAGAGACCCAGTACTTC	CASTGLAGGSKETQYF
TRBV20-1	TRBJ2-5	-	many	TGCAGTGCTAGATTAGCGAGAGAGACCCAGTACTTC	CSARLARETQYF
TRBV5-1	TRBJ1-1	-	few	TGCGCCAGCCACGTTCCCGGGAGATTGAACACTGAAGCTTTCTTT	CASHVPGRLNTEAFF
TRBV6-2/TRBV6-3	TRBJ1-1	TRBD1	-	TGTGCCAGCCGGGACAGCCCAACCCGGGCTGAAGCTTTCTTT	CASRDSPTRAEAFF
TRBV2	TRBJ1-4	-	-	TGTGCCAGCAGCCGAGAAGGACGAGAAAAACTGTTTTTT	CASSREGREKLFF
TRBV7-6	TRBJ2-5	-	many	TGTGCCAGCAGCTCTACGGAGACCCAGTACTTC	CASSSTETQYF
TRBV27	TRBJ1-2	-	-	TGTGCCAGCAGTGGCACGGATTACTATGGCTACACCTTC	CASSGTDYYGYTF
TRBV14	TRBJ1-6	TRBD1	-	TGTGCCAGCAGCCCCTTCAGGGGGGCTTCACCCCTCCACTTT	CASSPFRGASPLHF
TRBV20-1	TRBJ1-2	-	many	TGCAGTCCTAGCCCGGACACTACCGACTATGGCTACACCTTC	CSPSPDTTDYGYTF
TRBV7-3	TRBJ1-2	TRBD1	few	TGTGCCAGCAGCTCGGACAGGGGCGGCTATGGCTACACCTTC	CASSSDRGGYGYTF
TRBV5-1	TRBJ2-3	-	-	TGCGCCAGCAGCTGGTCAGCTTACACAGATACGCAGTATTTT	CASSWSAYTDTQYF